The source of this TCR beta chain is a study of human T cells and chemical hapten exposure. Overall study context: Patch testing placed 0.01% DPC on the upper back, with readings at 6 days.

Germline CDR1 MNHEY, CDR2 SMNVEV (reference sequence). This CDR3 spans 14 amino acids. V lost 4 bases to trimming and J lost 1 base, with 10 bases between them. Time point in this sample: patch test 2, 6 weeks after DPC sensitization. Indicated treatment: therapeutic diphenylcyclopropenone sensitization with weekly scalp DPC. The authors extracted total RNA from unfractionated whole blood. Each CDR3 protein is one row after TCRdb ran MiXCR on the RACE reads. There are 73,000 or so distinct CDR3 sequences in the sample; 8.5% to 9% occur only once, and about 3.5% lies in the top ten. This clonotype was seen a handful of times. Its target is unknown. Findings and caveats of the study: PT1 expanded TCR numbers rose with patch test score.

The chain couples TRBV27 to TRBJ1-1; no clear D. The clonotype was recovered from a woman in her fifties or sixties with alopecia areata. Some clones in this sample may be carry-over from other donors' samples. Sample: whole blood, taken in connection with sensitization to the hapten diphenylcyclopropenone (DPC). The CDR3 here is CASSSRVANTEAFF. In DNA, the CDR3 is TGTGCCAGCAGTTCACGAGTGGCGAACACTGAAGCTTTCTTT.